What follows describes a single T cell receptor (beta chain). The target antigen is unknown. Being one base from a much bigger clone, this may be a read error. The CDR3 has 13 amino acids. Germline CDR1 is SGHTA and CDR2 is FQGTGA. Trimming took 2 bases from V and 5 from J, leaving 8 bases between them. Full-length variable regions came from constant-region reverse primers plus semi-nested Nested Universal Primer A PCR. A single record per CDR3 protein comes from TCRdb applying MiXCR to the 5' RACE reads. The sample includes 35,000 to 50,000 distinct CDR3 sequences, less than 25% of them seen just once. Treg sorting used a CD4+CD25+CD127-/low gate. Findings and caveats of the study: Tumor memory CD4+ T cell TCR gene usage was found to cluster with blood and lymph node memory CD4+ cells and with lymph node naive CD4+ cells. Tumor Treg TCRs overlapped most with tumor naive CD4+ cells. Larger-cohort validation covered only one TCR beta V-J rearrangement.

Sample: Tregs sorted from blood. The chain employs TRBV7-3 and TRBJ2-3, with D unresolved. The TCR sequence derives from a female donor with breast cancer. The CDR3 is CASSLPSGDTQYF. The CDR3 coding sequence is TGTGCCAGCAGCTTACCCTCCGGAGATACGCAGTATTTT.